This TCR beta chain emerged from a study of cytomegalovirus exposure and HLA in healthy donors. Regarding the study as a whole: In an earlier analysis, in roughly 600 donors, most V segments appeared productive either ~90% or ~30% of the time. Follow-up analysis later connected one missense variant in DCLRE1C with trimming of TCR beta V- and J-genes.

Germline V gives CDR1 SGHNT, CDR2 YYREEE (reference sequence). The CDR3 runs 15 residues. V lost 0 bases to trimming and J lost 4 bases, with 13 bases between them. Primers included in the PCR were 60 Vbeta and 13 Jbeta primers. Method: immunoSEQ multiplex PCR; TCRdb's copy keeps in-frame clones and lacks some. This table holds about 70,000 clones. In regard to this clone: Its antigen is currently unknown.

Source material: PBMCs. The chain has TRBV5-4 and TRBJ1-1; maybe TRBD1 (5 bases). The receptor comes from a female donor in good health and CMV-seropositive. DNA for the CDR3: TGTGCCAGCAGCTTGGGTCGTAGCGGGGGCACTGAAGCTTTCTTT. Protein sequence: CASSLGRSGGTEAFF.